This T cell receptor (beta chain) derives from a study of beta chain features in type 1 diabetes. Every donor had blood drawn once into heparin, roughly 100 mL on average. Expressed TCRB transcripts were sequenced because the isolated RNA had all been reverse transcribed beforehand. The method was immunoSEQ multiplex PCR; TCRdb's version includes in-frame clones alone and lacks a portion of them. The table shows almost 350,000 clones, with roughly 8% occurring only once. General observations from the study: More deletions and fewer insertions at VDJ junctions were seen in type 1 diabetes patients.

Trimming cost V 2 bases and J 6 bases, with 11 bases left between them. The germline gives CDR1 MNHEY, CDR2 SMNVEV (reference sequence). The CDR3 covers 14 residues. As regards this clone: Its target is unknown.

Sequenced: central memory CD4+ T cells from blood. The sequence was collected from a woman under 30 in good health. The chain carries TRBV27 and TRBJ2-4, with D maybe TRBD1 (6 bases). The CDR3 bases are TGTGCCAGCAGTTTAAGTCAGGGGACAAACATTCAGTACTTC. Amino acid sequence: CASSLSQGTNIQYF.